These 17 T cell receptor beta chains were all obtained from the same sample, sequenced in a study of CD8 T cells in Susac syndrome. Reverse transcription used roughly 0.5 to 1 ug RNA and random hexamers. Using its own MiXCR run on the immunoSEQ multiplex PCR reads, TCRdb lists one record per CDR3 protein. The top ten hold approximately 0.093% of the sample, which has some 110,000 distinct CDR3 sequences, just under 95% seen once. Sequenced material: CD4+ T cells from PBMCs. The receptors derive from a human donor with multiple sclerosis.

The rearrangement joins TRBV2 to TRBJ2-2; 7 bases align to TRBD1. Germline trimming cut 7 bases from V and 5 bases from J; bases unmatched to any gene: 4. Germline loops: CDR1 SNHLY, CDR2 FYNNEI. CDR3 size: 13 residues. The CDR3 here is CASTRGRTGELFF. CDR3 bases: TGTGCCAGCACGAGGGGGCGGACCGGGGAGCTGTTTTTT.

This rearrangement joins TRBV5-4 to TRBJ2-5; 12 bases map to TRBD2. This CDR3 is 16 amino acids long. The germline V gene has CDR1 SGHNT and CDR2 YYREEE (reference sequence). V was clipped by 4 bases and J by 5 bases; unmatched bases: 9. CDR3 region: CASSHTSGGPRETQYF. The DNA of the CDR3 is TGTGCCAGCAGCCACACTAGCGGGGGGCCTCGGGAGACCCAGTACTTC.

The CDR3, as DNA: TGTGCCAGCAGCCGGCCCCGGGCGGGGACAGATACGCAGTATTTT. It is translated as CASSRPRAGTDTQYF. The chain is built from TRBV12-3 or TRBV12-4 and TRBJ2-3; maybe TRBD2 (6 bases). The germline V and J ends were trimmed by 6 bases and 3 bases, with 16 bases remaining between them. The CDR3 is made up of 15 amino acids.

The CDR3 region is CASGGQNYGYTF. The CDR3 DNA is TGTGCCAGTGGTGGACAGAACTATGGCTACACCTTC. This chain links TRBV6-6 with TRBJ1-2, with a possible D match to TRBD1 (6 bases). V was pared by 9 bases and J by 2 bases, with 10 bases between. Looked up from germline, CDR1 is MNHNY and CDR2 is SVGAGI (reference sequence). The length of the CDR3 is 12 residues.

The V and J genes are TRBV14 and TRBJ1-2; D not certain. V was shortened by 2 bases and J by 4 bases, with 5 bases between the two germline ends. CDR1 is SGHDN and CDR2 is FVKESK in the germline V gene. This CDR3 has 12 amino acids. The DNA for the CDR3 is TGTGCCAGCAGCCAAAGCCCCTATGGCTACACCTTC. It encodes CASSQSPYGYTF.

This CDR3 is CASSLAPAGSGNTIYF. The CDR3 nucleotides are TGTGCCAGCAGCTTAGCCCCCGCCGGTAGTGGAAACACCATATATTTT. The chain carries TRBV7-8 and TRBJ1-3; D is ambiguous. The CDR3 is made up of 16 amino acids. V lost 0 bases to trimming and J lost 3 bases, with 12 bases between them. Per the germline V gene, CDR1 is SGHVS and CDR2 is FQNEAQ. The full variable domain, rest sourced from reference TRBV7-8 and TRBJ1-3, is GAGVSQSPRYKVAKRGQDVALRCDPISGHVSLFWYQQALGQGPEFLTYFQNEAQLDKSGLPSDRFFAERPEGSVSTLKIQRTQQEDSAVYLCASSLAPAGSGNTIYFGEGSWLTVV.

V is TRBV20-1 and J is TRBJ2-2; 9 nucleotides align to TRBD1. Germline assignment: CDR1 DFQATT and CDR2 SNEGSKA (reference sequence). This CDR3 is 15 amino acids long. V lost 5 bases, J lost 1 base, and 5 bases stayed unmatched. The CDR3 reads CSAQRQGVNTGELFF. In nucleotides, the CDR3 is TGCAGTGCTCAACGACAGGGGGTGAACACCGGGGAGCTGTTTTTT.

The chain employs TRBV19 and TRBJ2-5; 13 positions agree with TRBD2. This CDR3 comprises 16 residues. Germline CDR1 and CDR2: LNHDA and SQIVND (reference sequence). V lost 6 bases and J lost 5; bases outside the gene matches: 9. CDR3 in amino acids: CASSPTTSGGRETQYF. CDR3 DNA: TGTGCCAGTAGCCCCACGACTAGCGGGGGGAGGGAGACCCAGTACTTC.

V gene TRBV7-9 combines with J gene TRBJ1-5, with 11 positions matching TRBD1. The germline V gene encodes CDR1 SEHNR and CDR2 FQNEAQ (reference sequence). V trimming: 5 bases; J trimming: 0 bases; junction bases outside the gene matches: 6. This CDR3 is built from 17 residues. The CDR3 region has the DNA TGTGCCAGCAGCCTATGGACAGGGGGCTATAGCAATCAGCCCCAGCATTTT. This codes for CASSLWTGGYSNQPQHF.

V gene TRBV7-9 combines with J gene TRBJ2-5; 8 nucleotides agree with TRBD1. Per germline, CDR1 SEHNR and CDR2 FQNEAQ (reference sequence). The CDR3 runs to 16 residues. V lost 8 bases, J lost 5 bases, and 16 bases stayed unmatched. The CDR3 is CASGSRDRSSRETQYF. The CDR3 DNA follows: TGTGCCAGCGGAAGCAGGGACAGGTCCTCGAGGGAGACCCAGTACTTC.

The chain carries TRBV10-3 and TRBJ2-7, with D unresolved. Trimming took 7 bases from V and 0 from J, leaving 10 bases between them. The germline CDR1 and CDR2 sequences are ENHRY and SYGVKD. The CDR3 is made up of 13 amino acids. This CDR3 reads CAINKEASYEQYF. DNA of the CDR3: TGTGCCATCAATAAAGAAGCCTCCTACGAGCAGTACTTC.

The genes are TRBV19 and TRBJ1-5; D is unclear. The germline CDR1 and CDR2 sequences are LNHDA and SQIVND (reference sequence). The CDR3 loop spans 13 amino acids. Trimming took off 8 bases at V and 5 bases at J, with 13 bases between the two ends. This chain's CDR3 is CASRAALYQPQHF. The CDR3 DNA follows: TGTGCCAGTCGGGCGGCTTTATATCAGCCCCAGCATTTT.

The chain uses TRBV11-3 and TRBJ2-4; D ambiguous. The V gene lost 5 bases and the J gene lost 0 bases, with 5 bases spanning the gap. CDR1 and CDR2 from the germline V gene are SGHNT and YENEEA. This CDR3 region has 13 residues. The CDR3 DNA reads TGTGCCAGCAGCCCGGGAGCCAAAAACATTCAGTACTTC. Its protein is CASSPGAKNIQYF.

This clonotype has a single count. The chain employs TRBV30 and TRBJ2-2; unclear D gene. V shed 1 base and J shed 3 bases, with 12 bases lying between them. The V gene's germline CDR1 is GTSNPN and CDR2 SVGIG (reference sequence). CDR3 length: 15 amino acids. The CDR3 is CAWSEGFADTGELFF. CDR3 coding DNA: TGTGCCTGGAGTGAAGGATTTGCGGACACCGGGGAGCTGTTTTTT.

The chain links TRBV11-2 to TRBJ1-2; TRBD1 matches at 7 bases. The CDR3 totals 13 residues. CDR1 is SGHAT, CDR2 FQNNGV, per germline. Trimming cost V 5 bases and J 5 bases; bases outside gene matches: 5. CDR3 sequence: CASSRGTAYGYTF. DNA for the CDR3: TGTGCCAGCAGCCGCGGGACAGCGTATGGCTACACCTTC.

The V gene is TRBV18, the J gene TRBJ1-4; the D gene is possibly TRBD1 (5 bases). Per germline, CDR1 KGHSH and CDR2 LQKENI. The CDR3 sequence is 17 residues long. Trimming stripped 6 bases from V and 3 bases from J, with 20 bases between. The CDR3 sequence: CASSHTWDGEPNEKLFF. The CDR3 nucleotides read TGTGCCAGCTCCCACACCTGGGACGGTGAACCTAATGAAAAACTGTTTTTT.

The V and J genes are TRBV20-1 and TRBJ2-3; D unclear. The V and J ends lost 5 bases and 4 bases respectively, with 7 bases between them. The CDR3 consists of 11 residues. Germline V gene data show CDR1 as DFQATT and CDR2 as SNEGSKA (reference sequence). DNA for the CDR3: TGCAGTGCTCCAGTGTCAGATACGCAGTATTTT. Its protein product is CSAPVSDTQYF.